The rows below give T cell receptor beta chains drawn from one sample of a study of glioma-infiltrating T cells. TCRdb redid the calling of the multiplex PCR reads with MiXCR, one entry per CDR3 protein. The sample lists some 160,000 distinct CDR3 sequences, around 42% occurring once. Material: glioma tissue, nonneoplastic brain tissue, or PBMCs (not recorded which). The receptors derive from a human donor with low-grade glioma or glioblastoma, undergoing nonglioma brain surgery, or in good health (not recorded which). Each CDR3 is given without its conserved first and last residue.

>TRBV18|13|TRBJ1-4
ASSLNAWGDEKLF
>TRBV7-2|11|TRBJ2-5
ARSFGPGESQY
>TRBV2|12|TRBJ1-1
ASGTDSGLAEAF
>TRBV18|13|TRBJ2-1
ASSPGLAGGLEQF
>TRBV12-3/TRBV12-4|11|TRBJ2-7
ASGRDGGYEQY
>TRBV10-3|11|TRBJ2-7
AISESAGGEQY
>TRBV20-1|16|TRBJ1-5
SARGGLPGALSNQPQH
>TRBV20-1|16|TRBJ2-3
SASRMAWTGGGTDTQY
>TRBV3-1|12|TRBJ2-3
ASSRSSETDTQY
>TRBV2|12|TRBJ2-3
ASSRNDNTDTQY
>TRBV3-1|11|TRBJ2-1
ASSQARDNEQF
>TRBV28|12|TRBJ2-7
ASSLRGLGYEQY
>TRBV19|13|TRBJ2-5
ASSIGLVSGETQY
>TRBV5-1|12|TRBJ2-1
ASSSGSSYNEQF
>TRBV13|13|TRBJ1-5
ASSLGGKSNQPQH
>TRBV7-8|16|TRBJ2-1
ASSLAGPLASPYNEQF
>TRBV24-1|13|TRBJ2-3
ATSGGGPRTDTQY
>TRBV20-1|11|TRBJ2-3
SVEWLARGTQY
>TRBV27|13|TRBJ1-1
ASSPETGRDTEAF
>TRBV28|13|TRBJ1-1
ASRLETGSGTEAI
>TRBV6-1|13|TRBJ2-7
ASTNEGPKRGEQY
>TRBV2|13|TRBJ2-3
ASSSVQGSTDTQY
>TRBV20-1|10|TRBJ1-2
SASTANYGHT
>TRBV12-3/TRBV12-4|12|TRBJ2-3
ASSFQGPTDTQY
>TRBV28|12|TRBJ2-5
ASSPTGVPETQY
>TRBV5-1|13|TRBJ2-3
ASSDGTANTDTQY
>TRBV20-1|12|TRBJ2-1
SASGTDTYNEQF
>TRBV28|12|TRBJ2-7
ASSSGTGPYEQY
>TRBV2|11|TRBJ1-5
ASSDRYNQPQH
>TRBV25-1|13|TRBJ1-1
ASRSPGYMNTEAF
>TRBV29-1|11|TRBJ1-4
SVEEIRGEKLF
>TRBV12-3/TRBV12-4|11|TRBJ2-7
ASRRDTYNEKY
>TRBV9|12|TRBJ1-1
ASSPGPGDTEAF
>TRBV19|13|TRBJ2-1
ASSKEEFSYNEQF
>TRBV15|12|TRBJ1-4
ATSRDQVNEKLF
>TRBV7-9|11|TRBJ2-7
ASSLSFSDEQY
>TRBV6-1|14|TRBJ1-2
ASRVGIRGLYYGYT
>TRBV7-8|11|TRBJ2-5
ASRPLLRKTQY
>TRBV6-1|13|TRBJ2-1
ASSSSSQGPNEQF
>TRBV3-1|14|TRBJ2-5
ASSQTRTGIQETQY
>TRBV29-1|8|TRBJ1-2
SVGEYGYT
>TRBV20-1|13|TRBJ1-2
SARDRAGPSLGYT
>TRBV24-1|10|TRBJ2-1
ATSTGYNEQF